This record looks at one T cell receptor (beta chain) sequence and its context. The method was immunoSEQ multiplex PCR; TCRdb's version includes in-frame clones alone and lacks a portion of them. Of some 76,000 clones listed, approximately 87% are singletons. V shed 4 bases and J 2 bases; nucleotides not matched to a gene: 7. Per the germline V gene, CDR1 is LNHNV and CDR2 is YYDKDF (reference sequence). This CDR3 contains 16 residues. This record comes from a study of cytotoxic CD8 clonotypes in ibrutinib-treated CLL. This clonotype was obtained from a human donor with chronic lymphocytic leukemia. Source: PBMCs, taken after 24 months of ibrutinib treatment. The genes are TRBV15 and TRBJ2-3; 9 nucleotides agree with TRBD2. The CDR3 bases are TGTGCCACCAGCAAGGGTGGCGGGAGGGCCACAGATACGCAGTATTTT. It encodes CATSKGGGRATDTQYF. The full variable domain, in which reference TRBV15 and TRBJ2-3 provide the parts outside the CDR3, is DAMVIQNPRYQVTQFGKPVTLSCSQTLNHNVMYWYQQKSSQAPKLLFHYYDKDFNNEADTPDNFQSRRPNTSFCFLDIRSPGLGDTAMYLCATSKGGGRATDTQYFGPGTRLTVL.